This T cell receptor (beta chain) was captured in a study of technical replicates of blood from several donors (dated by TCRdb to 2017 to 2019). Remarks on this clone: Its antigen is currently not known. No clone much larger than this one lies a single base away; base qualities are absent.

The library relied on the immunoSEQ multiplex PCR assay. TCRdb's version of the immuneACCESS table is confined to in-frame rearrangements and falls short of the full clone set. An unresolved V gene accounts for under half of the shortfall where checked; the remainder is of unknown origin. For this sample there are under 95,000 clones; 80% to 95% appear just once. Less than 0.5% of the sample is held by the ten biggest clonotypes. This sequence originates from a human donor in good health. Sequencing was carried out using T cells isolated from PBMCs.

The encoded CDR3 is CASRKDRGRPQPQHF. The bases are TGTGCCAGTCGAAAGGACAGGGGGCGGCCTCAGCCCCAGCATTTT. The chain is encoded by TRBV19 joined to TRBJ1-5, and 11 junctional nucleotides match TRBD1. As encoded in the germline V gene (reference sequence), CDR1 is LNHDA while CDR2 is SQIVND. Including cysteine and phenylalanine, the CDR3 has 15 amino acids. Only the CDR3 part of the read is kept: 45 bases, read in frame from the first base. The junction shows trimming of 8 bases on V and 6 bases on J, and the gene matches do not reach 9 bases of it.